This T cell receptor (beta chain) was identified during a study of cytomegalovirus exposure and HLA in healthy donors. This clone has only a few counts. Researchers ran the PCR with 60 Vbeta and 13 Jbeta primers. The protocol was immunoSEQ multiplex PCR, while the TCRdb copy is restricted to in-frame clones and leaves out a portion. The profile shows some 170,000 clones, about 86% of them singletons. This CDR3 is built from 15 residues. V lost 6 bases, J lost 3 bases, and 11 bases stayed unmatched. The V gene's germline CDR1 is SGHKS and CDR2 YYEKEE (reference sequence). The origin of this receptor is a woman aged 25-40 years in good health and CMV-seronegative. This chain uses TRBV5-5 with TRBJ1-2, with 7 nucleotides matching TRBD1. Sequencing was performed on PBMCs. The CDR3 nucleotides read TGTGCCAGCACCCAGGGGGGCCCCTGGGACTATGGCTACACCTTC. This translates into CASTQGGPWDYGYTF. The full variable domain, in which reference TRBV5-5 and TRBJ1-2 provide the parts outside the CDR3, is DAGVTQSPTHLIKTRGQQVTLRCSPISGHKSVSWYQQVLGQGPQFIFQYYEKEERGRGNFPDRFSARQFPNYSSELNVNALLLGDSALYLCASTQGGPWDYGYTFGSGTRLTVV.